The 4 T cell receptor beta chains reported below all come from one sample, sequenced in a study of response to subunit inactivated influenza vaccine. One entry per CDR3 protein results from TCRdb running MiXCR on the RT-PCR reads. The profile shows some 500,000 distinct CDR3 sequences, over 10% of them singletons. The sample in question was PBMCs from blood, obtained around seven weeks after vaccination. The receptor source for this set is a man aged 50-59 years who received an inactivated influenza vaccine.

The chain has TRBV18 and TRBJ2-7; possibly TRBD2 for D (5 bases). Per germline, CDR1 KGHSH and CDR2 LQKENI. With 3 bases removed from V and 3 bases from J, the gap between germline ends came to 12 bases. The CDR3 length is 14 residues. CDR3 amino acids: CASSPSRRFYEQYF. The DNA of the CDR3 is TGTGCCAGCTCACCCAGCAGGAGGTTCTACGAGCAGTACTTC.

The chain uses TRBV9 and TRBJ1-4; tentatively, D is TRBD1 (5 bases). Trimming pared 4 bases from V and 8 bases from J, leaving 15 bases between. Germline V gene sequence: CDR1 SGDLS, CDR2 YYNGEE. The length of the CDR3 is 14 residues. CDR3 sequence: CASSSGPSEEKLFF. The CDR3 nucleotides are TGTGCCAGCAGCTCGGGACCTTCGGAGGAAAAACTGTTTTTT.

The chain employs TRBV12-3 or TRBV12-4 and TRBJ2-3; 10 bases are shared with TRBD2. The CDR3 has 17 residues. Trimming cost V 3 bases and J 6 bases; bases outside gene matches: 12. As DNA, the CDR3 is TGTGCCAGCAGTTTTATTGTGGAGCTAGCGGGGGAGGATACGCAGTATTTT. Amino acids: CASSFIVELAGEDTQYF.

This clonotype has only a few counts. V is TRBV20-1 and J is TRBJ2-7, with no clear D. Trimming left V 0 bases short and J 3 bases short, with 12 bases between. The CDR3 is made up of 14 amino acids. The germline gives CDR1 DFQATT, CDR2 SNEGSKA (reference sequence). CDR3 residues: CSARDRRSSYEQYF. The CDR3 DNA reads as TGCAGTGCTAGAGATCGTCGGTCCAGCTACGAGCAGTACTTC.